Below are 5 T cell receptor delta chains sequenced from a single sample in a study of γδ T cells in repeated Plasmodium falciparum infection. TCRdb redid clone calling on the multiplex PCR reads using CATT. Altogether approximately 90,000 delta-chain clones are present, 0.95% to 1% being singletons, with the ten largest covering around a tenth. Bulk repertoires came from Vgamma9/Vdelta2+ or Vdelta2-negative gammadelta T cells flow-sorted from PBMC. Sequencing used gamma-delta T cells from blood. The origin of the receptors is a pool of human donors (malaria-infected and uninfected, not separated).

A few counts support this clone. One base separates it from a far larger clone, so it is likely a read error. Other DNA sequences in the sample encode the same CDR3. The J gene is uncalled and the V gene is TRDV1; TRDD3, the table's D call, lacks a check against the DNA. The CDR3 consists of 16 residues. Looked up from germline, CDR1 is TSWWSYY and CDR2 is QGS. CDR3 loop: CALGERVVGDTSGLIF. The CDR3 DNA sequence: TGCGCTCTTGGGGAACGCGTTGTTGGAGATACTTCGGGGCTCATCTTT.

The table lists this clone with a few counts. The TCRdb record carries a much larger clone's protein, which differs from this DNA's translation at residue 6; a read error is the likely cause, and the protein listed here is the DNA translation. The chain is built from TRDV2 and TRDJ1, with TRDD3 matching over 10 bases. Since TCRdb gives no J gene, matching the DNA to germline was used here to assign it. Unmatched junction bases numbered 4, after V lost 1 base and J lost 0 bases. The CDR3 extends over 16 amino acids. The germline gives CDR1 GEAIGNYY, CDR2 EKD. This chain's CDR3 is CACDTKGDTDTDKLIF. In DNA, the CDR3 is TGTGCCTGTGACACGAAGGGGGATACGGACACCGATAAACTCATCTTT.

In its sample, this clone was seen many times. This chain connects TRDV1 to TRDJ1; perhaps TRDD3 as D (5 bases). CDR1 TSWWSYY and CDR2 QGS come from the germline V gene. V was cut by 2 bases and J by 5 bases, with 18 bases left in between. The CDR3 consists of 16 residues. CDR3 region: CALGERGAPLKDKLIF. The CDR3, as DNA: TGTGCTCTTGGGGAAAGGGGGGCCCCCCTTAAGGATAAACTCATCTTT.

Comment on this clone: For this DNA, TCRdb reports the protein of a much larger clone, which diverges at residue 15, most likely from a read error; the protein presented here is translated directly from the DNA. The V segment is TRDV2, and no J call was made; the table's D call of TRDD3 was not tested on the DNA. Germline V gene lookup returns CDR1 GEAIGNYY and CDR2 EKD. CDR3 size: 16 residues. The CDR3 DNA reads TGTGCCTGTGACCCAATGACTGGGGGATACGCGGATAAACTCACCTTT. The encoded protein is CACDPMTGGYADKLTF.

As concerns this clone: For this DNA, TCRdb reports the protein of a much larger clone, which diverges at residue 11, most likely from a read error; the protein presented here is translated directly from the DNA. The chain couples TRDV2 to TRDJ3; tentatively, D is TRDD3 (5 bases). Germline CDR1 and CDR2: GEAIGNYY and EKD. The CDR3 runs to 18 residues. CDR3 nucleotides: TGTGCCTGTGACACCGAAGGGGACCACTCCGGGGACACCCGACAGATGTTTTTC. This gives the protein CACDTEGDHSGDTRQMFF.